This TCR beta chain was sequenced for a study of T cell repertoires in cytomegalovirus infection. Comments on this clonotype: The antigen is unknown.

TCRdb analysed the reads with MiXCR anew, one entry per CDR3 protein. Among a few hundred thousand distinct CDR3 sequences listed, more than 40% were seen once. The CDR3 totals 18 residues. With V trimmed by 1 base and J by 8 bases, 13 bases remained unmatched. The germline CDR1 and CDR2 sequences are LGHNA and YSLEER. The sample consisted of cultured PBMCs, taken from culture after CMV antigen stimulation. V and J are TRBV4-3 and TRBJ2-1; TRBD2 agrees at 11 bases. The sequence came from a human donor in good health (CMV status not recorded). Some clones in this sample may be carry-over from other donors' samples. The CDR3 coding sequence is TGCGCCAGCAGCCAAGTCCCCCTAACTAGCGGGAGTTTCTATGAGCAGTTCTTC. It is translated as CASSQVPLTSGSFYEQFF.